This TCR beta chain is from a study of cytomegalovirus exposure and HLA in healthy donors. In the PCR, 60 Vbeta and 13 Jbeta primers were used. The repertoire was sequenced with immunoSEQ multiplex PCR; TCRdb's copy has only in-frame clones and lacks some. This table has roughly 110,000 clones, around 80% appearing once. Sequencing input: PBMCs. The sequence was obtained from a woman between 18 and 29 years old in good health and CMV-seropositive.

The CDR3 DNA reads as TGTGCCAGCAGCTTAGCCACCGAAGGACTAGCCGACAATGAGCAGTTCTTC. Encoded protein: CASSLATEGLADNEQFF. The gene calls are TRBV7-6 and TRBJ2-1, with 8 bases fitting TRBD2. This CDR3 is 17 amino acids long. The V gene's germline CDR1 is SGHVS and CDR2 FNYEAQ. V lost 0 bases and J lost 5; bases outside the gene matches: 9.